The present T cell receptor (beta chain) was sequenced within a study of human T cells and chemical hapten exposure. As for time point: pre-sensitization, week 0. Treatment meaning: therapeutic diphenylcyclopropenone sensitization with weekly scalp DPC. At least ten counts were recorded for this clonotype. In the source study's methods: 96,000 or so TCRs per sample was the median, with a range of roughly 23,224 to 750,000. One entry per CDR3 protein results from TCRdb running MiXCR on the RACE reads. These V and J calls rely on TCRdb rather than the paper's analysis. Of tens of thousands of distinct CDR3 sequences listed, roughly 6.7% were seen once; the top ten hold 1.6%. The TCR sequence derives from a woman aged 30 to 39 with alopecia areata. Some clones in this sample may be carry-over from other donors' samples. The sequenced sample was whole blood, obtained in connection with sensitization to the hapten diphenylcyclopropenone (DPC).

Written as DNA, the CDR3 is TGCAGCGTTCGACAGGGGGCAAGCGAGACCCAGTACTTC. Protein product: CSVRQGASETQYF. The rearrangement joins TRBV29-1 to TRBJ2-5, with TRBD1 identical over 10 bases. After removal of 5 bases from V and 5 bases from J, the junction contained 5 bases not matched to a gene. This CDR3 region has 13 residues. Germline V gene lookup returns CDR1 SQVTM and CDR2 ANQGSEA.